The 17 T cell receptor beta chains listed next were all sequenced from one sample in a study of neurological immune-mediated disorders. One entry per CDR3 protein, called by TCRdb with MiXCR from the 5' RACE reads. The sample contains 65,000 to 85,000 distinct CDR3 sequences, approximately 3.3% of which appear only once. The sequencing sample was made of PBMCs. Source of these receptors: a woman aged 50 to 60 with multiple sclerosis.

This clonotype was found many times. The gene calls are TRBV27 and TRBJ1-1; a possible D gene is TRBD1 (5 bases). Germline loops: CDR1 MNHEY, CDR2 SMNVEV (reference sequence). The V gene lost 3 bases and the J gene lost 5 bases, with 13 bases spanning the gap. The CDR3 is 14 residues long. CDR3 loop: CASSFGAVVTEAFF. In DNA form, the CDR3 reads TGTGCCAGCAGTTTTGGGGCTGTCGTTACTGAAGCTTTCTTT.

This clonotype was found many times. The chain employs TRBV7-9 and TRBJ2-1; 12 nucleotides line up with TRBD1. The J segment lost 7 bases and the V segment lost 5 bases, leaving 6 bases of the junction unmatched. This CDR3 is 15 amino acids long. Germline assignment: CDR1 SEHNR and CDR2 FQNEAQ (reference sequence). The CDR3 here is CASSGGQGARNEQFF. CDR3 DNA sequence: TGTGCCAGCAGCGGGGGACAGGGGGCGCGAAATGAGCAGTTCTTC.

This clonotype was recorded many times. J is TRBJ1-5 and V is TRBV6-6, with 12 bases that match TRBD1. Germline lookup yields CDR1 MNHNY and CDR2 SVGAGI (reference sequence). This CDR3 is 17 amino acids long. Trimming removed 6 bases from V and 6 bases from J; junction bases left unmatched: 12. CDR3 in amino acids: CASREGQGAFWGQPQHF. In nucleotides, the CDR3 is TGTGCCAGCAGAGAGGGACAGGGGGCCTTTTGGGGTCAGCCCCAGCATTTT.

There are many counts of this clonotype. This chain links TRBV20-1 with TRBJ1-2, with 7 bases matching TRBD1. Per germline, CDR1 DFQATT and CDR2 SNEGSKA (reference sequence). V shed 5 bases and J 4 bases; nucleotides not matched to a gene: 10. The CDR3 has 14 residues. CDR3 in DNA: TGCAGTGCTCAGCTCCAGGGACAGAGCTATGGCTACACCTTC. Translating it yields CSAQLQGQSYGYTF.

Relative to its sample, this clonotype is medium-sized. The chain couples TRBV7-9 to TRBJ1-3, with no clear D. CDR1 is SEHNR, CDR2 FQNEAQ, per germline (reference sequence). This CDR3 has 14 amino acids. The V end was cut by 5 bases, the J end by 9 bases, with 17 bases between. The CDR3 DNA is TGTGCCAGCAGCGATAACAGCGCCGGATCCACCATATATTTT. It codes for CASSDNSAGSTIYF.

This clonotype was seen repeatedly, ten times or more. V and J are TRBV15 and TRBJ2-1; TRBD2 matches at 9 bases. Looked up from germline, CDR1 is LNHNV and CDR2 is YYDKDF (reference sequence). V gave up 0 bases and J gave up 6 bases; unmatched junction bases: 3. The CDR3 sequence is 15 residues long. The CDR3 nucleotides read TGTGCCACCAGCAGAGATAGCGGGAGAGTCAATGAGCAGTTCTTC. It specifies CATSRDSGRVNEQFF.

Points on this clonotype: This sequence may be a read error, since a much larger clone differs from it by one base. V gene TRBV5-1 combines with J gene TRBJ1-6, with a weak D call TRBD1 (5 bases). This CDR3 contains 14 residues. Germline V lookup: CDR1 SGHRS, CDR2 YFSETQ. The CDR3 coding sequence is TGCGCCAGCAGCTTGGGCAGGGATGATTCACCCCTCAACTTT. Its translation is CASSLGRDDSPLNF.

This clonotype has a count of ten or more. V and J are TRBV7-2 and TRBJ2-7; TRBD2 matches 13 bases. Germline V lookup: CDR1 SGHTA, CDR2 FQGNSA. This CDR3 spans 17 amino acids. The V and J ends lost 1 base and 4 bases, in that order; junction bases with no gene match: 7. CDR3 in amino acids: CASSLVARTSGSYEQYF. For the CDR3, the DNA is TGTGCCAGCAGCTTAGTCGCGAGGACTAGCGGGAGTTACGAGCAGTACTTC.

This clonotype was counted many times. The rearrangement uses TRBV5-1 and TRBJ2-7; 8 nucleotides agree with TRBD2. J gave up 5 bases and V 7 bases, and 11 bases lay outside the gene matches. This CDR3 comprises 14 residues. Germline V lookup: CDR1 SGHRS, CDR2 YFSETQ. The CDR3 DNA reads TGCGCCAGCGGACCGGTAGCGGGAAACAACGAGCAGTACTTC. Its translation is CASGPVAGNNEQYF.

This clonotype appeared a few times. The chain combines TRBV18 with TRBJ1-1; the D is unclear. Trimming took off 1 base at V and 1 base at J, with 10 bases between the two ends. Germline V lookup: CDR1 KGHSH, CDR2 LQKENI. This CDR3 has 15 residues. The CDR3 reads CASSPRVEGNTEAFF. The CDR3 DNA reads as TGTGCCAGCTCACCACGGGTCGAGGGGAACACTGAAGCTTTCTTT.

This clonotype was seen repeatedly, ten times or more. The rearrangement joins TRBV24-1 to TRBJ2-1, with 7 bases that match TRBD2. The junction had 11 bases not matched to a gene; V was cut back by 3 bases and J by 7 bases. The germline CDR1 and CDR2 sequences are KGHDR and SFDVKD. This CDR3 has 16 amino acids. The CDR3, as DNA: TGTGCCACCAGTGATCTAGGCCCGCGGGGGAGGAATGAGCAGTTCTTC. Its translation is CATSDLGPRGRNEQFF.

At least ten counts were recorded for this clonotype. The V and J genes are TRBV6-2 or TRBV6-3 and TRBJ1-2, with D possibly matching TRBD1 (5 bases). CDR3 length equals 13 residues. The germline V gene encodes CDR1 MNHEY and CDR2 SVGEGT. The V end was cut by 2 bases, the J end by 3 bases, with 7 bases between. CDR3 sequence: CASSYDSYYGYTF. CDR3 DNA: TGTGCCAGCAGTTACGACAGCTACTATGGCTACACCTTC.

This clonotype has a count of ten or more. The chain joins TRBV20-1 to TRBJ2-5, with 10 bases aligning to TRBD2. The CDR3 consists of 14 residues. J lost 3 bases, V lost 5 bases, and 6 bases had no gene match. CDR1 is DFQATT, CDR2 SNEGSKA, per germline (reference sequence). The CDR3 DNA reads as TGCAGTGCTCAACTAGCGGGGACTGAAGAGACCCAGTACTTC. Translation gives CSAQLAGTEETQYF.

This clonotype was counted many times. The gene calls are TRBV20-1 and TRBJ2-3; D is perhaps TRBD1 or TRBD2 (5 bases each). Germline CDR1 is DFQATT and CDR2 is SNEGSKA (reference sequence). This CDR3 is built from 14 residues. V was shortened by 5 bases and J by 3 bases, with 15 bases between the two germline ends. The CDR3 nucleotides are TGCAGTGCTGTCAAGAGGGGAGTTACAGATACGCAGTATTTT. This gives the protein CSAVKRGVTDTQYF.

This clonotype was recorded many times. CDR3 sequence (DNA): TGCAGTGCGGACAAGAACACCGGGGAGCTGTTTTTT. This sequence encodes CSADKNTGELFF. The chain is built from TRBV20-1 and TRBJ2-2, with D perhaps matching TRBD1 (5 bases). Looked up from germline, CDR1 is DFQATT and CDR2 is SNEGSKA (reference sequence). The CDR3 runs 12 residues. V lost 6 bases to trimming and J lost 1 base, with 6 bases between them.

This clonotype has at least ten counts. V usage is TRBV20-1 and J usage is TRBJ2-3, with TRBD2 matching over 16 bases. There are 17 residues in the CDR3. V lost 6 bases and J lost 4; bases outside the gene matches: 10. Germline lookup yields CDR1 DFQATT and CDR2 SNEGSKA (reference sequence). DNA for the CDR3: TGCAGTGCGCCGGGGACTAGCGGGGGGGCATCCGCAGATACGCAGTATTTT. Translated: CSAPGTSGGASADTQYF.

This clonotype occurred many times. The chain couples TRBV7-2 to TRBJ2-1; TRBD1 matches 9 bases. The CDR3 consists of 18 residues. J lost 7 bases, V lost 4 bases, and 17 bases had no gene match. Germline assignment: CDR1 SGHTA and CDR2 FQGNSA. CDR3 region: CASSSKRPGTGPTNEQFF. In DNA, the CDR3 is TGTGCCAGCAGCTCTAAGCGACCCGGGACAGGGCCGACAAATGAGCAGTTCTTC.